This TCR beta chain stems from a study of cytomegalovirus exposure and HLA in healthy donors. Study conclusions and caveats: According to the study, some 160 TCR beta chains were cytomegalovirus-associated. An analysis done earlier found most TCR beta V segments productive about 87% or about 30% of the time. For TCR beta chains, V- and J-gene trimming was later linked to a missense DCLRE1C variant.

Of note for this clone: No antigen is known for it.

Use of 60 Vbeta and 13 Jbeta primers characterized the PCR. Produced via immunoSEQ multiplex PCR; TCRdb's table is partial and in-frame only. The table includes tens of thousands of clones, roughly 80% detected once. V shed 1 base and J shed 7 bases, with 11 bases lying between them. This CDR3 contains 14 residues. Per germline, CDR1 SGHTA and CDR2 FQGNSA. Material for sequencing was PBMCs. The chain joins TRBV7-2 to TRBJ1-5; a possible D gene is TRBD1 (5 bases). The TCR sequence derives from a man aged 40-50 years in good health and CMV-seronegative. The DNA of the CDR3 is TGTGCCAGCAGCTTAGATCCAGGGTTCCAGCCCCAGCATTTT. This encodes CASSLDPGFQPQHF.